One and the same sample provided the 20 T cell receptor beta chains below, sequenced in a study of shared clonotypes between healthy human individuals. Naive CD8 populations comprised CD45RO-negative cells positively selected for CCR7, excluding terminally differentiated effector memory CD45RA+ cells. Libraries were prepared by immunoSEQ multiplex PCR; TCRdb keeps only in-frame clonotypes and omits some of them. This table has hundreds of thousands of clones, roughly 98% appearing once. Sequenced material: naive CD8+ T cells sorted from blood. The receptors here all came from a man aged 25 to 45 in good health.

This chain links TRBV19 with TRBJ1-5; D unclear. V dropped 4 bases and J dropped 0 bases, with 13 bases sitting between them. The CDR3 contains 16 residues. The germline CDR1 and CDR2 sequences are LNHDA and SQIVND (reference sequence). This CDR3 is CASSTHPDTSNQPQHF. CDR3 DNA sequence: TGTGCCAGTAGTACCCACCCTGACACTAGCAATCAGCCCCAGCATTTT. Using reference TRBV19 and TRBJ1-5 for the parts outside the CDR3, the full variable domain is DGGITQSPKYLFRKEGQNVTLSCEQNLNHDAMYWYRQDPGQGLRLIYYSQIVNDFQKGDIAEGYSVSREKKESFPLTVTSAQKNPTAFYLCASSTHPDTSNQPQHFGDGTRLSIL.

This chain links TRBV7-9 with TRBJ2-1; 9 bases are shared with TRBD2. The CDR3 runs to 13 residues. V gave up 6 bases and J gave up 7 bases; unmatched junction bases: 4. The germline V gene encodes CDR1 SEHNR and CDR2 FQNEAQ (reference sequence). The chain's CDR3 is CASSLGLANEQFF. The CDR3 nucleotides are TGTGCCAGCAGTTTGGGACTAGCTAATGAGCAGTTCTTC. The full variable domain, in which reference TRBV7-9 and TRBJ2-1 provide the parts outside the CDR3, is DTGVSQNPRHKITKRGQNVTFRCDPISEHNRLYWYRQTLGQGPEFLTYFQNEAQLEKSRLLSDRFSAERPKGSFSTLEIQRTEQGDSAMYLCASSLGLANEQFFGPGTRLTVL.

The V and J genes are TRBV14 and TRBJ1-2; D uncertain. This CDR3 is built from 15 residues. Trimming took 5 bases from V and 4 from J, leaving 17 bases between them. CDR1 SGHDN and CDR2 FVKESK come from the germline V gene. For the CDR3, the DNA is TGTGCCAGCAGCGCCGCCCCAGCCACTCTCTATGGCTACACCTTC. The encoded protein is CASSAAPATLYGYTF.

The chain recombines TRBV6-5 with TRBJ2-2; D may be TRBD1 or TRBD2 (5 bases each). The CDR3 length is 15 residues. The V end was cut by 2 bases, the J end by 3 bases, with 10 bases between. The germline CDR1 and CDR2 sequences are MNHEY and SVGAGI. CDR3 nucleotide sequence: TGTGCCAGCAGTTACGGGACGGAATACACCGGGGAGCTGTTTTTT. Its protein product is CASSYGTEYTGELFF.

The V gene is TRBV5-4, the J gene TRBJ2-1, with 11 positions matching TRBD1. This CDR3 is built from 15 residues. V was pared by 4 bases and J by 8 bases, with 8 bases of the junction left unmatched. CDR1 and CDR2 (germline): SGHNT, YYREEE (reference sequence). The CDR3 is CASSPGTGGKDEQFF. CDR3 coding DNA: TGTGCCAGCAGCCCTGGGACAGGGGGTAAGGATGAGCAGTTCTTC. Drawing the rest from reference TRBV5-4 and TRBJ2-1, the complete variable domain is ETGVTQSPTHLIKTRGQQVTLRCSSQSGHNTVSWYQQALGQGPQFIFQYYREEENGRGNFPPRFSGLQFPNYSSELNVNALELDDSALYLCASSPGTGGKDEQFFGPGTRLTVL.

The chain combines TRBV4-1 with TRBJ1-1; D remains ambiguous. Germline lookup yields CDR1 MGHRA and CDR2 YSYEKL. The CDR3 extends over 13 amino acids. V lost 2 bases and J lost 1, with 5 bases in between. CDR3 nucleotides: TGCGCCAGCAGCCAAAACTCGAACACTGAAGCTTTCTTT. It yields the protein CASSQNSNTEAFF.

The chain has TRBV6-6 and TRBJ2-3, with no clear D. V lost 6 bases and J 6 bases, leaving 7 bases between the germline ends. Germline V gene lookup returns CDR1 MNHNY and CDR2 SVGAGI (reference sequence). The length of the CDR3 is 11 residues. CDR3 loop: CASSFVDTQYF. As DNA, the CDR3 is TGTGCCAGCAGCTTCGTGGATACGCAGTATTTT.

The chain joins TRBV9 to TRBJ2-3; D remains ambiguous. Germline V gene sequence: CDR1 SGDLS, CDR2 YYNGEE. The CDR3 totals 15 residues. Trimming removed 3 bases from V and 1 base from J, with 12 bases in between. The CDR3 here is CASSASGLRTDTQYF. The CDR3 nucleotides are TGTGCCAGCAGCGCCTCCGGGCTCCGCACAGATACGCAGTATTTT.

The chain combines TRBV6-4 with TRBJ2-5; the match to TRBD1 covers 9 bases. The germline V gene has CDR1 MRHNA and CDR2 SNTAGT. After removal of 6 bases from V and 4 bases from J, the junction contained 6 bases not matched to a gene. This CDR3 comprises 14 residues. The CDR3 region is CASRDRGGAETQYF. The CDR3 region has the DNA TGTGCCAGCAGGGACAGGGGTGGGGCAGAGACCCAGTACTTC.

The V and J genes are TRBV7-3 and TRBJ2-3, with D possibly being TRBD2 (6 bases). This CDR3 contains 16 residues. The germline gives CDR1 SGHTA, CDR2 FQGTGA. V gave up 5 bases and J gave up 6 bases, with 21 bases separating them. Here the CDR3 reads CASSQFSGLQRDTQYF. CDR3 DNA: TGTGCCAGCAGCCAATTCTCGGGACTGCAGCGGGATACGCAGTATTTT.

The chain uses TRBV29-1 and TRBJ2-1; the match to TRBD2 covers 10 bases. CDR3 length equals 18 residues. CDR1 and CDR2 (germline): SQVTM, ANQGSEA. Trimming at V came to 8 bases and at J to 4 bases, leaving 20 bases not matched to a gene. The CDR3 protein is CSTSSDRILAGNYNEQFF. CDR3 coding DNA: TGCAGCACCAGTTCGGACAGAATACTAGCGGGGAATTACAATGAGCAGTTCTTC.

V is TRBV6-6 and J is TRBJ2-2; 9 positions agree with TRBD2. The V and J ends lost 0 bases and 7 bases, in that order; junction bases with no gene match: 6. Germline-derived CDR1 and CDR2 are MNHNY and SVGAGI (reference sequence). The CDR3 totals 16 residues. The CDR3 reads CASSYSREGPDGELFF. In nucleotides, the CDR3 is TGTGCCAGCAGTTACTCGCGGGAGGGCCCTGACGGGGAGCTGTTTTTT.

The V and J genes are TRBV4-1 and TRBJ2-3; 7 nucleotides line up with TRBD2. The CDR3 contains 15 residues. CDR1 MGHRA and CDR2 YSYEKL come from the germline V gene. V shed 5 bases and J 3 bases; nucleotides not matched to a gene: 8. In DNA, the CDR3 is TGCGCCAGCAGCAGGGCAGCTAGCGGTACAGATACGCAGTATTTT. This translates into CASSRAASGTDTQYF.

The chain couples TRBV29-1 to TRBJ1-1; D gene unclear. The CDR3 loop spans 12 amino acids. Trimming stripped 4 bases from V and 6 bases from J, with 12 bases between. Germline lookup yields CDR1 SQVTM and CDR2 ANQGSEA. In nucleotides, the CDR3 is TGCAGCGTTGTCTCGAGTGGGGCTGAAGCTTTCTTT. This sequence encodes CSVVSSGAEAFF.

The chain couples TRBV9 to TRBJ1-4; D gene ambiguous. Germline V gene lookup returns CDR1 SGDLS and CDR2 YYNGEE. CDR3 length: 17 amino acids. V was cut by 0 bases and J by 1 base, with 13 bases left in between. The DNA of the CDR3 is TGTGCCAGCAGCGTAGGGCCGGGAACGGGAACTAATGAAAAACTGTTTTTT. This gives the protein CASSVGPGTGTNEKLFF.

The chain has TRBV2 and TRBJ2-7, with 7 positions matching TRBD2. The CDR3 is made up of 12 amino acids. V lost 10 bases, J lost 3 bases, and 6 bases stayed unmatched. Per germline, CDR1 SNHLY and CDR2 FYNNEI. The CDR3 reads CATREESYEQYF. The CDR3 DNA reads TGTGCCACCCGGGAGGAGAGCTACGAGCAGTACTTC.

The genes are TRBV5-1 and TRBJ2-7; D unclear. This CDR3 is built from 14 residues. Germline CDR1 is SGHRS and CDR2 is YFSETQ. V was trimmed by 0 bases and J by 4 bases, leaving 11 bases between them. The CDR3 coding sequence is TGCGCCAGCAGCTTGGTTGGGTTTTTGTACGAGCAGTACTTC. Its protein is CASSLVGFLYEQYF.

CDR3 in amino acids: CSVDGRVGDSPYNEQFF. CDR3 nucleotides: TGCAGCGTTGATGGGCGGGTGGGGGATTCCCCCTACAATGAGCAGTTCTTC. The rearrangement links TRBV29-1 to TRBJ2-1; perhaps D is TRBD1 or TRBD2 (5 bases each). Trimming removed 3 bases at V and 2 bases at J, with 20 bases between. CDR1 and CDR2 from the germline V gene are SQVTM and ANQGSEA. CDR3 length equals 17 residues.

This clone occurred once. The CDR3 DNA reads as TGTGCCAGCACGGGAGGGCCTTTAGATACGCAGTATTTT. This gives the protein CASTGGPLDTQYF. V and J are TRBV6-5 and TRBJ2-3, with 8 positions matching TRBD2. Germline assignment: CDR1 MNHEY and CDR2 SVGAGI. The CDR3 contains 13 residues. With V trimmed by 7 bases and J by 5 bases, 5 bases remained unmatched.

V and J are TRBV11-2 and TRBJ2-7, with D maybe TRBD2 (7 bases). V lost 3 bases and J lost 6, with 18 bases in between. The CDR3 has 15 residues. Germline CDR1 reads SGHAT; CDR2 reads FQNNGV. CDR3 residues: CASSFGEGVFREQYF. CDR3 in DNA: TGTGCCAGCAGCTTTGGGGAGGGGGTTTTTCGCGAGCAGTACTTC.